This is a list of T cell receptor beta chains from one sample in a study of cytomegalovirus exposure and HLA in healthy donors. Clones were sequenced by immunoSEQ multiplex PCR, and TCRdb holds only the in-frame ones, with some missing. The sample contains some 170,000 clones, just under 80% of which appear only once. The sequencing sample was made of PBMCs. Receptor source: a woman between 50 and 59 years old in good health and CMV-seronegative. Each CDR3 is given with its conserved first and last residue. A D gene is named only where the DNA matches it firmly. Size is stated for part of the rows, as once, few or many counts, or as a class when the clone is expanded.

j_call clone_size d_call v_call cdr3_nt cdr3_aa
TRBJ1-2 - TRBD1 TRBV7-2 TGTGCCAGCAGCTTACCCGGGACAGGGGCGGTAGGCTATGGCTACACCTTC CASSLPGTGAVGYGYTF
TRBJ1-2 - - TRBV18 TGTGCCAGCTCACCGCTGCCTCAGGGCGACTATGGCTACACCTTC CASSPLPQGDYGYTF
TRBJ1-2 - - TRBV20-1 TGCAGTGCTAGCCCGTCAGGATGGCACACCTTC CSASPSGWHTF
TRBJ2-5 - - TRBV11-2 TGTGCCAGCAGCTCTAGGGGCAGGGCAGAGACCCAGTACTTC CASSSRGRAETQYF
TRBJ2-5 - - TRBV7-2 TGTGCCAGCAGCTCTTTCCCGTCCGAGACCCAGTACTTC CASSSFPSETQYF
TRBJ1-5 - - TRBV7-2 TGTGCCAGCAGCTTAGAAACTCAGCCGTCGAGGGAGCCCCAGCATTTT CASSLETQPSREPQHF
TRBJ1-1 - - TRBV7-9 TGTGCCAGCAGCCTAACCGGAGTTGAAGCTTTCTTT CASSLTGVEAFF
TRBJ1-2 - - TRBV14 TGTGCCAGCAGCCAAGATCTTAGAGGATATGGCTACACCTTC CASSQDLRGYGYTF
TRBJ2-7 - TRBD2 TRBV7-2 TGTGCCAGCAGCTGGGGAGGGCTGCAATACGAGCAGTACTTC CASSWGGLQYEQYF
TRBJ1-2 - - TRBV10-2 TGCGCCAGCAGCAGGGGCAACCCCAGCGACTATGGCTACACCTTC CASSRGNPSDYGYTF
TRBJ1-1 - - TRBV4-3 TGCGCCAGCAGCCAAGACAGGGCCGCATGGGACACTGAAGCTTTCTTT CASSQDRAAWDTEAFF
TRBJ2-6 - - TRBV29-1 TGCAGCGTTGGGACCGGGAGCTCTGGGGCCAACGTCCTGACTTTC CSVGTGSSGANVLTF
TRBJ1-2 - - TRBV25-1 TGTGCCAGCAGTGATCAGGGAAGCTATGGCTACACCTTC CASSDQGSYGYTF
TRBJ2-2 - TRBD2 TRBV7-7 TGTGCTAGCAGCTTAATAGCGGGAGGTTTTGTAGGCGGGGAGCTGTTTTTT CASSLIAGGFVGGELFF
TRBJ2-1 - TRBD2 TRBV28 TGTGCCAGCAGTTCTTGGACTAGCGGGGAGGACAATGAGCAGTTCTTC CASSSWTSGEDNEQFF
TRBJ2-3 - - TRBV28 TGTGCCAGCACCCATGTTTCAGATACGCAGTATTTT CASTHVSDTQYF
TRBJ1-1 - TRBD1 TRBV7-9 TGTGCCAGCAGCTCAGGGGGGATTTGGGACACTGAAGCTTTCTTT CASSSGGIWDTEAFF
TRBJ1-5 - TRBD1 TRBV19 TGTGCCAGTAGTTTACAGGGGGATCAGCCCCAGCATTTT CASSLQGDQPQHF
TRBJ2-3 - TRBD2 TRBV7-2 TGTGCCAGCAGCTCGCGCCTAGCGGGGGGTAAGGGAGATACGCAGTATTTT CASSSRLAGGKGDTQYF
TRBJ2-7 - TRBD1 TRBV5-4 TGTGCCAGCAGCCCGGGGACAGGGAACTTCTACGAGCAGTACTTC CASSPGTGNFYEQYF
TRBJ2-2 - TRBD1 TRBV5-4 TGTGCCAGCAGCCCTGGACAGGGGGCTAGTCGCGGGGAGCTGTTTTTT CASSPGQGASRGELFF
TRBJ2-7 once TRBD2 TRBV5-4 TGTGCCAGCAGCTTGGTCTTAGCGGGTGTCTCCTACGAGCAGTACTTC CASSLVLAGVSYEQYF
TRBJ2-1 - - TRBV5-6 TGTGCCAGCAGCCCCCACCGAGGCCTCTCCCCACAAGATGAGCAGTTCTTC CASSPHRGLSPQDEQFF
TRBJ1-1 once TRBD1 TRBV4-3 TGCGCCAGCAGCCAAGGAGGGACAGGGGACACGATGAACACTGAAGCTTTCTTT CASSQGGTGDTMNTEAFF
TRBJ2-1 - - TRBV7-2 TGTGCCAGCAGCCTCGGCTCCTACAATGAGCAGTTCTTC CASSLGSYNEQFF
TRBJ2-1 - TRBD1 TRBV4-2 TGTGCCAGCAGCCAAGAGGCCCTGACAGGGTTAATCAATAATGAGCAGTTCTTC CASSQEALTGLINNEQFF
TRBJ1-1 - - TRBV5-1 TGCGCCAGCAGCTTAATGGGAGACACTGAAGCTTTCTTT CASSLMGDTEAFF
TRBJ2-3 - TRBD1 TRBV28 TGTGCCAGCAGTCCCAGCGACAGGGTTGGCGATACGCAGTATTTT CASSPSDRVGDTQYF
TRBJ2-3 - - TRBV12-1 TGTGCCAGCAGCGTTAGCGGGAGCGCAGATACGCAGTATTTT CASSVSGSADTQYF
TRBJ2-7 - TRBD1 TRBV18 TGTGCCAGCTCACAGACAGGGGACGAGCAGTACTTC CASSQTGDEQYF
TRBJ1-1 - - TRBV28 TGTGCCAGCAGTTTCTCGGGGGGGGGAGCTTTCTTT CASSFSGGGAFF
TRBJ1-5 - - TRBV9 TGTGCCAGCAGCGTAGGCCCGGTGGAGCCCCAGCATTTT CASSVGPVEPQHF
TRBJ1-1 - - TRBV27 TGTGCCAGTCAGGGGAGCGGGAACACTGAAGCTTTCTTT CASQGSGNTEAFF
TRBJ2-7 - - TRBV28 TGTGCCAGCAAAGAGGGTAGCTACGAGCAGTACTTC CASKEGSYEQYF
TRBJ1-5 - - TRBV6-5 TGTGCCAGCAGTTACGGCAGAGGCTTCAATCAGCCCCAGCATTTT CASSYGRGFNQPQHF
TRBJ1-1 - - TRBV27 TGTGCCAGCAGTCGCAGACAGACGGAGAACACTGAAGCTTTCTTT CASSRRQTENTEAFF
TRBJ2-1 - TRBD2 TRBV2 TGTGCCAGCAGCGGATGGACTAGCGGGAAATCCGGTGAGCAGTTCTTC CASSGWTSGKSGEQFF
TRBJ2-7 - TRBD1 TRBV9 TGTGCCAGCAGCCGCGGACAGGGGGGTCTCGGATACGAGCAGTACTTC CASSRGQGGLGYEQYF
TRBJ2-2 once - TRBV5-1 TGCGCCAGCAGCATCGATCCAGGGGCGAACACCGGGGAGCTGTTTTTT CASSIDPGANTGELFF
TRBJ1-1 - TRBD1 TRBV7-3 TGTGCCAGCAGCCAGACAGGGTGGGGCACTGAAGCTTTCTTT CASSQTGWGTEAFF
TRBJ2-7 - TRBD1 TRBV9 TGTGCCAGCAGCGTAGGGAGGACAGGGGTTTACGAGCAGTACTTC CASSVGRTGVYEQYF
TRBJ2-5 - TRBD2 TRBV19 TGTGCCAGTAGCCCGGGGGGGCCTGGAGAGACCCAGTACTTC CASSPGGPGETQYF
TRBJ1-5 - - TRBV28 TGTGCCAGCAGTATCTTCAGGGATACGGGTCAGCCCCAGCATTTT CASSIFRDTGQPQHF
TRBJ1-2 - - TRBV28 TGTGCCAGCAGTTTTGGGCTCTATGGCTACACCTTC CASSFGLYGYTF
TRBJ2-5 - - TRBV7-9 TGTGCCAGCTTCGACCAAGAGACCCAGTACTTC CASFDQETQYF
TRBJ2-3 - TRBD2 TRBV5-8 TGTGCCAGCAGCTTGTGGTGGACTAGCGAAAGCACAGATACGCAGTATTTT CASSLWWTSESTDTQYF
TRBJ2-7 - - TRBV29-1 TGCAGCGTGGAAAACTGGTCCTACGAGCAGTACTTC CSVENWSYEQYF
TRBJ2-3 - TRBD2 TRBV7-2 TGTGCCAGCAGCACGACTAGCGGGGTTTACACAGATACGCAGTATTTT CASSTTSGVYTDTQYF
TRBJ2-3 - - TRBV4-1 TGCGCCAGCAGCCAAGTGGGGGGGGCGAGCACAGATACGCAGTATTTT CASSQVGGASTDTQYF